This TCR beta chain was profiled in a study of T cells after yellow fever vaccination. The CDR3 covers 13 residues. From germline, CDR1 is SGHTA and CDR2 FQGNSA. Trimming cost V 3 bases and J 4 bases, with 10 bases left between them. One entry per CDR3 protein, called by TCRdb with MiXCR from the 5' RACE reads. The sample has about 240,000 distinct CDR3 sequences, 6.9% seen once. This TCR came from a man aged 30 to 45 who received the YFV17D yellow fever vaccine. This sample comprised CD4+ T cells sorted from PBMCs, obtained 15 days after the yellow fever booster vaccination. V gene TRBV7-2 combines with J gene TRBJ2-7; D is unclear. In DNA, the CDR3 is TGTGCCAGCAGCTTCGAGACTCTGTACGAGCAGTACTTC. This translates into CASSFETLYEQYF.